Presented here are 5 T cell receptor beta chains from one specimen sequenced in a study of shared clonotypes between healthy human individuals. Method: immunoSEQ multiplex PCR; TCRdb's copy keeps in-frame clones and lacks some. The sample lists roughly 1,100,000 clones, around 74% occurring once. The sequencing sample was made of memory CD4+ T cells sorted from blood. Subset here: CD45RA-negative fraction. The receptors derive from a man aged 18 to 30 in good health.

J is TRBJ2-7 and V is TRBV6-6, with D possibly being TRBD1 (6 bases). CDR1 and CDR2 from the germline V gene are MNHNY and SVGAGI (reference sequence). The CDR3 totals 16 residues. V was trimmed by 7 bases and J by 7 bases, leaving 26 bases between them. The CDR3 reads CASIQTGDSSSGEQYF. As DNA, the CDR3 is TGTGCCAGCATCCAGACAGGCGACTCCTCTTCTGGAGAGCAGTACTTC.

This chain links TRBV9 with TRBJ2-2; TRBD1 matches 8 bases. Germline V gene data show CDR1 as SGDLS and CDR2 as YYNGEE. Trimming at V came to 0 bases and at J to 4 bases, leaving 2 bases not matched to a gene. The CDR3 runs to 15 residues. The CDR3 spells CASSVEDRATGELFF. Written as DNA, the CDR3 is TGTGCCAGCAGCGTAGAGGACAGGGCCACCGGGGAGCTGTTTTTT.

This chain uses TRBV14 with TRBJ2-3; D tentatively reads TRBD1 or TRBD2 (5 bases each). CDR3 length equals 16 residues. Germline CDR1 SGHDN, CDR2 FVKESK. V lost 3 bases and J lost 0, with 13 bases in between. CDR3 DNA sequence: TGTGCCAGCAGCCAGCAGAGGGGATTTAGCACAGATACGCAGTATTTT. Protein product: CASSQQRGFSTDTQYF.

The J gene is TRBJ1-6, the V gene TRBV25-1; the D gene is possibly TRBD1 (6 bases). Trimming shortened V by 3 bases and J by 6 bases, and 12 bases separated the two germline ends. Germline values: CDR1 MGHDK, CDR2 SYGVNS. CDR3 length: 15 residues. The CDR3 bases are TGTGCCAGCAGTGACGGCACAGGGATTAATTCACCCCTCCACTTT. It is translated as CASSDGTGINSPLHF. The full variable domain, in which reference TRBV25-1 and TRBJ1-6 provide the parts outside the CDR3, is EADIYQTPRYLVIGTGKKITLECSQTMGHDKMYWYQQDPGMELHLIHYSYGVNSTEKGDLSSESTVSRIRTEHFPLTLESARPSHTSQYLCASSDGTGINSPLHFGNGTRLTVT.

This clone was detected only once. This sequence is one base from a far larger clone and is likely a read error. The rearrangement uses TRBV5-4 and TRBJ2-3; D is undetermined. Trimming took 1 base from V and 1 from J, leaving 4 bases between them. This CDR3 region has 13 residues. Germline V gene lookup returns CDR1 SGHNT and CDR2 YYREEE (reference sequence). The CDR3 coding sequence is TGTGCCAGCAGCTTGCTGGGCACAGATACGCAGTATTTT. Translation gives CASSLLGTDTQYF.